These 15 T cell receptor beta chains were sequenced from one sample in a study of T-cell memory formation after mild COVID-19. In TCRdb, the 5' RACE reads were re-called with MiXCR into one record per CDR3 protein. Of roughly 240,000 distinct CDR3 sequences listed, approximately 15% are singletons. The sequenced sample consisted of PBMCs or a T cell subset sorted from them (not recorded which). These receptors originate from an adult woman who had mild COVID-19 (a few samples of this study predate the infection). Cell type and time point are not known.

This CDR3 reads CASSFSGYDEQFF. As DNA, the CDR3 is TGCGCCAGCAGCTTTTCAGGGTACGATGAGCAGTTCTTC. The gene calls are TRBV5-1 and TRBJ2-1; weak D call: TRBD1 (5 bases). CDR1 and CDR2 (germline): SGHRS, YFSETQ. Trimming removed 2 bases from V and 8 bases from J, with 11 bases in between. CDR3 length: 13 amino acids.

The chain combines TRBV7-3 with TRBJ2-3; 11 positions match TRBD2. Germline CDR1 is SGHTA and CDR2 is FQGTGA. This CDR3 is 13 amino acids long. The trim removed 0 bases at V and 14 bases at J, leaving 4 bases unmatched. DNA of the CDR3: TGTGCCAGCAGCTTAACGACTAGCGGGACGTCGTATTTT. Translation gives CASSLTTSGTSYF.

The chain is built from TRBV19 and TRBJ1-5, with a weak D call TRBD1 (5 bases). This CDR3 region has 17 residues. V gave up 3 bases and J gave up 1 base, with 16 bases separating them. Germline loops: CDR1 LNHDA, CDR2 SQIVND (reference sequence). This CDR3 is CASSIRSGEGSNQPQHF. The CDR3 region has the DNA TGTGCCAGTAGTATTAGGTCGGGGGAAGGGAGCAATCAGCCCCAGCATTTT.

This clonotype came up a few times. The chain joins TRBV24-1 to TRBJ2-1; D call uncertain. The CDR3 is made up of 12 amino acids. Germline CDR1 and CDR2: KGHDR and SFDVKD. V was shortened by 10 bases and J by 7 bases, with 13 bases between the two germline ends. The CDR3 loop is CATATLGNEQFF. Here the CDR3 DNA reads TGTGCCACGGCAACACTGGGTAATGAGCAGTTCTTC.

This clonotype was counted many times. J is TRBJ1-2 and V is TRBV29-1, with D hard to call. The CDR3 has 15 residues. The ends were cut back, 3 bases at V and 3 bases at J, with 17 bases in the middle. The germline CDR1 and CDR2 sequences are SQVTM and ANQGSEA. The CDR3, as DNA: TGCAGCGTTGATTCGAGCGGGGTTCGGGACTATGGCTACACCTTC. This sequence encodes CSVDSSGVRDYGYTF. The full variable domain, with the rest looked up from reference TRBV29-1 and TRBJ1-2, is SAVISQKPSRDICQRGTSLTIQCQVDSQVTMMFWYRQQPGQSLTLIATANQGSEATYESGFVIDKFPISRPNLTFSTLTVSNMSPEDSSIYLCSVDSSGVRDYGYTFGSGTRLTVV.

This sequence joins TRBV7-9 and TRBJ2-2; possibly TRBD1 for D (6 bases). In germline, CDR1 is SEHNR, CDR2 FQNEAQ (reference sequence). Trimming removed 5 bases at V and 1 base at J, with 14 bases between. CDR3 size: 16 residues. CDR3 bases: TGTGCCAGCAGCCCTAGGGGGACGCTGAACACCGGGGAGCTGTTTTTT. This translates into CASSPRGTLNTGELFF.

This clonotype was detected only a few times. The rearrangement links TRBV12-3 or TRBV12-4 to TRBJ1-2; no definite D call. V dropped 5 bases and J dropped 3 bases, with 4 bases sitting between them. The CDR3 is 11 residues long. This CDR3 reads CASSNDYGYTF. CDR3 sequence (DNA): TGTGCCAGCAGTAACGACTATGGCTACACCTTC.

The chain uses TRBV29-1 and TRBJ1-2; D not resolved. V was clipped by 6 bases and J by 4 bases, with 9 bases between them. The germline CDR1 and CDR2 sequences are SQVTM and ANQGSEA. The CDR3 spans 11 residues. The DNA for the CDR3 is TGCAGCGTCGAGACTTTCTATGGCTACACCTTC. Translating gives CSVETFYGYTF.

The chain uses TRBV6-5 and TRBJ2-5, with a possible D match to TRBD2 (5 bases). Looked up from germline, CDR1 is MNHEY and CDR2 is SVGAGI. V lost 6 bases and J 7 bases, leaving 18 bases between the germline ends. The CDR3 length is 14 residues. The CDR3 bases are TGTGCCAGCAGGACGGAGGCCCGGCTCGGGACCCAGTACTTC. This translates into CASRTEARLGTQYF.

The chain combines TRBV3-1 with TRBJ1-1; possible D gene TRBD1, 6 bases. V lost 5 bases and J 0 bases, leaving 10 bases between the germline ends. The CDR3 has 14 amino acids. Germline assignment: CDR1 LGHDT and CDR2 YNNKEL (reference sequence). CDR3 sequence (DNA): TGTGCCAGCAGCGCGGGACACCTGAACACTGAAGCTTTCTTT. Its translation: CASSAGHLNTEAFF. The full variable domain, rest sourced from reference TRBV3-1 and TRBJ1-1, is DTAVSQTPKYLVTQMGNDKSIKCEQNLGHDTMYWYKQDSKKFLKIMFSYNNKELIINETVPNRFSPKSPDKAHLNLHINSLELGDSAVYFCASSAGHLNTEAFFGQGTRLTVV.

V is TRBV18 and J is TRBJ2-7; perhaps TRBD1 as D (6 bases). There are 13 residues in the CDR3. Germline V gives CDR1 KGHSH, CDR2 LQKENI. Trimming stripped 3 bases from V and 2 bases from J, with 8 bases between. The CDR3 nucleotides read TGTGCCAGCTCACCGGACAGTCCCTACGAGCAGTACTTC. Protein sequence: CASSPDSPYEQYF.

This clonotype was seen a handful of times. In DNA form, the CDR3 reads TGTGCCAGCAGCCCCCTCCCGCAAAGGTCGGATACGCAGTATTTT. It specifies CASSPLPQRSDTQYF. The gene calls are TRBV7-6 and TRBJ2-3; D is uncertain. The CDR3 has 15 residues. CDR1 is SGHVS and CDR2 is FNYEAQ in the germline V gene. Trimming took off 5 bases at V and 6 bases at J, with 18 bases between the two ends.

A few counts support this clonotype. The chain couples TRBV5-1 to TRBJ2-2; perhaps D is TRBD1 or TRBD2 (5 bases each). From germline, CDR1 is SGHRS and CDR2 YFSETQ. The ends were cut back, 0 bases at V and 6 bases at J, with 12 bases in the middle. This CDR3 has 15 amino acids. The CDR3 loop reads CASSLELRGPGELFF. The CDR3 bases are TGCGCCAGCAGCTTGGAACTTAGGGGACCCGGGGAGCTGTTTTTT.

This clonotype was recorded a few times. The genes are TRBV7-2 and TRBJ1-1; D gene unclear. V was cut by 4 bases and J by 11 bases, with 14 bases left in between. The CDR3 loop spans 12 amino acids. CDR1 SGHTA and CDR2 FQGNSA come from the germline V gene. The CDR3 loop reads CASSSISSHAFF. The DNA of the CDR3 is TGTGCCAGCAGCTCCATCTCGTCCCACGCTTTCTTT.

In the case of this clonotype: One junction end does not reproduce the germline sequence, and a read error may be involved. The gene calls are TRBV12-3 or TRBV12-4 and TRBJ1-5, with D perhaps matching TRBD1 (6 bases). This CDR3 is built from 17 residues. The CDR3 protein is CASSLDVWTDSNQHQHF. The DNA of the CDR3 is TGTGCCAGCAGCCTGGACGTATGGACAGATAGCAATCAGCACCAGCATTTT.